A selection of T cell receptor beta chains follows, all from one sample in a study of spatial heterogeneity in lung cancer. MiXCR was run by TCRdb on the 5' RACE reads, yielding one entry per CDR3 protein. The sample comprises more than 7,500 distinct CDR3 sequences, 2.9% of which are singletons, and roughly 13% rests with the top ten. The specimen comprised lung tumor tissue, sampled at surgery. These receptors all stem from a male donor with early-stage non-small cell lung cancer. CDR3s include the opening cysteine and the closing phenylalanine or tryptophan. The D gene is left open where the match is weak. Rows give clone size only sometimes, using once, few, many, or a class for an expanded clone.

D gene: TRBD2; V gene: TRBV5-4; clone size: few; J gene: TRBJ2-5; CDR3 protein: CASRGGGVQETQYF; CDR3 DNA: TGTGCCAGCAGGGGCGGGGGGGTCCAAGAGACCCAGTACTTC
D gene: TRBD2; V gene: TRBV9; clone size: medium-sized; J gene: TRBJ2-6; CDR3 protein: CASSVFAGVPGANVLTF; CDR3 DNA: TGTGCCAGCAGCGTTTTTGCGGGGGTCCCCGGGGCCAACGTCCTGACTTTC
D gene: .; V gene: TRBV11-2; clone size: .; J gene: TRBJ2-2; CDR3 protein: CASSLRAAGTAIAGGELFF; CDR3 DNA: TGTGCCAGCAGCCTACGGGCTGCAGGCACAGCTATCGCCGGCGGGGAGCTGTTTTTT
D gene: .; V gene: TRBV29-1; clone size: many; J gene: TRBJ2-7; CDR3 protein: CSVAPGDYEQYF; CDR3 DNA: TGCAGCGTTGCCCCTGGCGACTACGAGCAGTACTTC
D gene: .; V gene: TRBV23-1; clone size: many; J gene: TRBJ2-2; CDR3 protein: CASSHGDGPGELFF; CDR3 DNA: TGCGCCAGCAGTCACGGAGACGGCCCCGGGGAGCTGTTTTTT
D gene: .; V gene: TRBV7-6; clone size: medium-sized; J gene: TRBJ2-7; CDR3 protein: CASSFLTGEQYF; CDR3 DNA: TGTGCCAGCAGCTTTCTGACAGGCGAGCAGTACTTC
D gene: .; V gene: TRBV24-1; clone size: .; J gene: TRBJ2-1; CDR3 protein: CANSDQTGNARGKEKLF; CDR3 DNA: TGTGCCAACAGTGATCAGACCGGGAACGCGCGTGGCAAGGAGAAGTTATTC
D gene: .; V gene: TRBV7-2; clone size: medium-sized; J gene: TRBJ2-4; CDR3 protein: CASSSGDGIAKNIQYF; CDR3 DNA: TGTGCCAGCAGCTCCGGCGACGGAATAGCCAAAAACATTCAGTACTTC
D gene: TRBD1; V gene: TRBV24-1; clone size: medium-sized; J gene: TRBJ2-1; CDR3 protein: CATSVRGQGLRFDNEQFF; CDR3 DNA: TGTGCCACCAGTGTGAGGGGGCAGGGTTTGAGATTTGACAATGAGCAGTTCTTC
D gene: TRBD2; V gene: TRBV5-4; clone size: .; J gene: TRBJ2-5; CDR3 protein: CASSFYTGGYQETQYF; CDR3 DNA: TGTGCCAGCAGCTTCTATACGGGGGGGTACCAAGAGACCCAGTACTTC
D gene: TRBD1; V gene: TRBV2; clone size: medium-sized; J gene: TRBJ1-1; CDR3 protein: CASSARGRGEAFF; CDR3 DNA: TGTGCCAGCAGTGCCAGGGGGCGAGGTGAAGCTTTCTTT
D gene: .; V gene: TRBV29-1; clone size: many; J gene: TRBJ2-7; CDR3 protein: CSARGADEQYF; CDR3 DNA: TGCAGCGCCCGCGGGGCGGACGAGCAGTACTTC
D gene: .; V gene: TRBV15; clone size: many; J gene: TRBJ1-2; CDR3 protein: CATSRERGGYTF; CDR3 DNA: TGTGCCACCAGCAGAGAAAGGGGAGGCTACACCTTC
D gene: TRBD1; V gene: TRBV7-9; clone size: many; J gene: TRBJ2-7; CDR3 protein: CATETGTGDEQYF; CDR3 DNA: TGTGCCACCGAAACCGGGACAGGGGACGAGCAGTACTTC
D gene: .; V gene: TRBV4-1; clone size: medium-sized; J gene: TRBJ1-1; CDR3 protein: CASSQALSGLNTEAFF; CDR3 DNA: TGCGCCAGCAGCCAAGCTCTATCGGGGTTGAACACTGAAGCTTTCTTT
D gene: TRBD1; V gene: TRBV6-5; clone size: few; J gene: TRBJ2-7; CDR3 protein: CASSSGQGLIRHSGEYF; CDR3 DNA: TGTGCCAGCAGTTCGGGACAGGGTCTTATACGTCACAGCGGGGAGTACTTC
D gene: TRBD1; V gene: TRBV28; clone size: medium-sized; J gene: TRBJ1-2; CDR3 protein: CASSLGRGYGYTF; CDR3 DNA: TGTGCCAGCAGTTTGGGCAGGGGGTATGGCTACACCTTC
D gene: TRBD2; V gene: TRBV20-1; clone size: many; J gene: TRBJ2-7; CDR3 protein: CSARVPSGYYEQYF; CDR3 DNA: TGCAGTGCTAGGGTCCCTAGCGGGTACTACGAGCAGTACTTC
D gene: .; V gene: TRBV30; clone size: many; J gene: TRBJ1-3; CDR3 protein: CAGLNTFSGNTIYF; CDR3 DNA: TGTGCCGGATTAAACACGTTCTCTGGAAACACCATATATTTT
D gene: .; V gene: TRBV27; clone size: many; J gene: TRBJ1-5; CDR3 protein: CASSRANQPQHF; CDR3 DNA: TGTGCCAGCAGTCGAGCTAATCAGCCCCAGCATTTT
D gene: .; V gene: TRBV6-1; clone size: many; J gene: TRBJ2-5; CDR3 protein: CASIRDGGRDKETQYF; CDR3 DNA: TGTGCCAGCATTCGGGACGGAGGGAGGGACAAAGAGACCCAGTACTTC
D gene: .; V gene: TRBV29-1; clone size: medium-sized; J gene: TRBJ2-5; CDR3 protein: CSFGQGKETQYF; CDR3 DNA: TGCTCCTTCGGGCAGGGAAAAGAGACCCAGTACTTC
D gene: .; V gene: TRBV12-3/TRBV12-4; clone size: many; J gene: TRBJ1-1; CDR3 protein: CASSLAGGVLNTEAFF; CDR3 DNA: TGTGCCAGCAGTTTAGCTGGGGGGGTCTTGAACACTGAAGCTTTCTTT
D gene: .; V gene: TRBV28; clone size: many; J gene: TRBJ1-2; CDR3 protein: CASSFPQGGGYTF; CDR3 DNA: TGTGCCAGCAGTTTCCCTCAAGGGGGTGGCTACACCTTC
D gene: TRBD2; V gene: TRBV12-3/TRBV12-4; clone size: many; J gene: TRBJ2-2; CDR3 protein: CASSLVAGGGTGELFF; CDR3 DNA: TGTGCCAGCAGTTTAGTTGCGGGGGGCGGCACCGGGGAGCTGTTTTTT
D gene: .; V gene: TRBV15; clone size: many; J gene: TRBJ2-7; CDR3 protein: CATSREGARTYEQYF; CDR3 DNA: TGTGCCACCAGCAGAGAGGGGGCCCGGACCTACGAGCAGTACTTC
D gene: .; V gene: TRBV20-1; clone size: many; J gene: TRBJ1-4; CDR3 protein: CSASRGGNEKLFF; CDR3 DNA: TGCAGTGCTAGTAGGGGAGGTAATGAAAAACTGTTTTTT
D gene: .; V gene: TRBV6-2/TRBV6-3; clone size: many; J gene: TRBJ1-5; CDR3 protein: CASSYSSKDRWSNQPQHF; CDR3 DNA: TGTGCCAGCAGTTACTCGAGTAAGGACCGTTGGAGCAATCAGCCCCAGCATTTT
D gene: TRBD2; V gene: TRBV11-3; clone size: many; J gene: TRBJ2-5; CDR3 protein: CASSTGLAGETQYF; CDR3 DNA: TGTGCCAGCAGCACGGGACTAGCGGGTGAGACCCAGTACTTC
D gene: TRBD2; V gene: TRBV11-2; clone size: many; J gene: TRBJ2-7; CDR3 protein: CASSLDSWLAGEDYEQYF; CDR3 DNA: TGTGCCAGCAGCTTAGATTCCTGGCTAGCGGGGGAGGACTACGAGCAGTACTTC
D gene: .; V gene: TRBV3-2; clone size: many; J gene: TRBJ2-3; CDR3 protein: CASSQEPLTEVTDTQYF; CDR3 DNA: TGTGCCAGCAGCCAAGAGCCCCTGACAGAGGTCACAGATACGCAGTATTTT
D gene: .; V gene: TRBV7-8; clone size: many; J gene: TRBJ2-7; CDR3 protein: CASSFFGEYEQYF; CDR3 DNA: TGTGCCAGCAGCTTTTTCGGGGAATACGAGCAGTACTTC
D gene: .; V gene: TRBV6-5; clone size: many; J gene: TRBJ2-7; CDR3 protein: CASKPGPGQYEQYF; CDR3 DNA: TGTGCCAGCAAACCGGGACCGGGACAATACGAGCAGTACTTC
D gene: TRBD1; V gene: TRBV20-1; clone size: medium-sized; J gene: TRBJ2-3; CDR3 protein: CSDVDRTDTQYF; CDR3 DNA: TGCAGTGACGTGGACAGGACAGATACGCAGTATTTT
D gene: .; V gene: TRBV6-2/TRBV6-3; clone size: many; J gene: TRBJ2-7; CDR3 protein: CASRIDGSSYEQYF; CDR3 DNA: TGTGCCAGCAGAATTGACGGGAGCTCCTACGAGCAGTACTTC
D gene: TRBD2; V gene: TRBV9; clone size: .; J gene: TRBJ2-7; CDR3 protein: CASSVGGLAGTTYEQYF; CDR3 DNA: TGTGCCAGCAGCGTAGGCGGGCTAGCGGGGACTACCTACGAGCAGTACTTC
D gene: .; V gene: TRBV20-1; clone size: many; J gene: TRBJ1-4; CDR3 protein: CSARDLMGATNEKLFF; CDR3 DNA: TGCAGTGCTAGAGATCTCATGGGGGCAACTAATGAAAAACTGTTTTTT
D gene: TRBD1; V gene: TRBV20-1; clone size: many; J gene: TRBJ2-7; CDR3 protein: CSARLTGRPYEQYF; CDR3 DNA: TGCAGTGCTAGGTTGACAGGGCGTCCCTACGAGCAGTACTTC
D gene: .; V gene: TRBV29-1; clone size: many; J gene: TRBJ1-2; CDR3 protein: CSVEDLAGRAGGYTF; CDR3 DNA: TGCAGCGTTGAAGACTTGGCAGGGAGGGCTGGTGGCTACACCTTC
D gene: TRBD1; V gene: TRBV4-1; clone size: many; J gene: TRBJ2-7; CDR3 protein: CASSQAQGLGEQYF; CDR3 DNA: TGCGCCAGCAGCCAGGCACAGGGGCTCGGCGAGCAGTACTTC
D gene: TRBD2; V gene: TRBV7-6; clone size: medium-sized; J gene: TRBJ2-3; CDR3 protein: CASSLNTGLAGFTDTQYF; CDR3 DNA: TGTGCCAGCAGCTTAAATACGGGACTAGCGGGCTTCACAGATACGCAGTATTTT
D gene: TRBD2; V gene: TRBV12-3/TRBV12-4; clone size: many; J gene: TRBJ2-7; CDR3 protein: CASSSGGPSYEQYF; CDR3 DNA: TGTGCCAGCAGTAGCGGGGGGCCCTCCTACGAGCAGTACTTC
D gene: .; V gene: TRBV7-9; clone size: medium-sized; J gene: TRBJ2-4; CDR3 protein: CASSLGGENIQYF; CDR3 DNA: TGTGCCAGCAGCTTAGGGGGCGAAAACATTCAGTACTTC
D gene: TRBD2; V gene: TRBV6-5; clone size: many; J gene: TRBJ2-5; CDR3 protein: CASSPGGSTQYF; CDR3 DNA: TGTGCCAGCAGCCCCGGGGGGTCGACCCAGTACTTC
D gene: .; V gene: TRBV5-1; clone size: many; J gene: TRBJ2-6; CDR3 protein: CASSIPGANVLTF; CDR3 DNA: TGCGCCAGCAGTATCCCGGGGGCCAACGTCCTGACTTTC
D gene: .; V gene: TRBV6-2/TRBV6-3; clone size: many; J gene: TRBJ1-1; CDR3 protein: CASREAVTEAFF; CDR3 DNA: TGTGCCAGCAGGGAGGCCGTCACTGAAGCTTTCTTT
D gene: .; V gene: TRBV6-5; clone size: many; J gene: TRBJ2-7; CDR3 protein: CASSYPGPHGSSYEQYF; CDR3 DNA: TGTGCCAGCAGTTACCCAGGCCCCCATGGGAGCTCCTACGAGCAGTACTTC
D gene: .; V gene: TRBV5-6; clone size: many; J gene: TRBJ2-5; CDR3 protein: CASRKDVMVGETQYF; CDR3 DNA: TGTGCCAGCAGAAAGGACGTCATGGTCGGGGAGACCCAGTACTTC
D gene: TRBD2; V gene: TRBV6-2/TRBV6-3; clone size: many; J gene: TRBJ2-3; CDR3 protein: CASSRSGVSTDTQYF; CDR3 DNA: TGTGCCAGCAGCCGTAGCGGGGTTAGCACAGATACGCAGTATTTT
D gene: .; V gene: TRBV5-4; clone size: medium-sized; J gene: TRBJ2-7; CDR3 protein: CASRLGLESSYEQYF; CDR3 DNA: TGTGCCAGCAGATTGGGGCTAGAATCCTCCTACGAGCAGTACTTC
D gene: .; V gene: TRBV6-5; clone size: medium-sized; J gene: TRBJ2-5; CDR3 protein: CASSYSSEETQYF; CDR3 DNA: TGTGCCAGCAGTTATTCGAGCGAAGAGACCCAGTACTTC
D gene: TRBD2; V gene: TRBV12-3/TRBV12-4; clone size: medium-sized; J gene: TRBJ2-1; CDR3 protein: CASSPPRGGGYNEQFF; CDR3 DNA: TGTGCCAGCAGTCCCCCCCGGGGGGGAGGTTACAATGAGCAGTTCTTC